These T cell receptor beta chains were read from a single sample in a study of blood T cell repertoires in COVID-19. Profiling relied on immunoSEQ multiplex PCR, and the TCRdb table lists in-frame clones only, not all of them. Here the sample spans about 8,000 clones, 70% to 90% being singletons. The sequencing input was peripheral blood. The source of these receptors is a woman aged 45-65 years with active or convalescent COVID-19. The CDR3 runs from the conserved cysteine through the conserved F or W. Each record gives: V gene, J gene, clone size, CDR3 protein. Where a row states a size, it is once, few, many or the class of an expanded clone; other rows omit it.

TRBV3-1/TRBV3-2	TRBJ2-5	NA	CASSQEPGVETQYF
TRBV19	TRBJ1-3	NA	CASSIGQSSGNTIYF
TRBV11-3	TRBJ2-7	NA	CASSTGGDAYEQYF
TRBV6-1	TRBJ2-5	NA	CASSEWSGRGQETQYF
TRBV19	TRBJ2-7	NA	CASSGSRTGGGYEQYF
TRBV5-1	TRBJ1-6	NA	CASHASAGGSPLHF
TRBV6-9	TRBJ2-5	NA	CASSYPGLRQETQYF
TRBV27	TRBJ1-6	NA	CASSLLGGDNSPLHF
TRBV28	TRBJ2-1	NA	CASSQGQGGINEQFF
TRBV29-1	TRBJ1-5	NA	CSVVEGGGQPQHF
TRBV16	TRBJ2-1	NA	CASSQVTSGGNEQFF
TRBV5-1	TRBJ1-6	once	CASSLGQGAGSPLHF
TRBV7-2	TRBJ2-7	NA	CASNTGGYGEQYF
TRBV6-6	TRBJ2-7	NA	CASSSGQPGEQYF
TRBV6-6	TRBJ2-6	NA	CASSPTGLSGANVLTF
TRBV27	TRBJ2-3	NA	CASSLSHPSTDTQYF
TRBV28	TRBJ1-6	NA	CASSPHGTDNSPLHF
TRBV27	TRBJ1-1	NA	CASSWGVNTEAFF
TRBV5-6	TRBJ1-6	medium-sized	CASSLRAYSPLHF